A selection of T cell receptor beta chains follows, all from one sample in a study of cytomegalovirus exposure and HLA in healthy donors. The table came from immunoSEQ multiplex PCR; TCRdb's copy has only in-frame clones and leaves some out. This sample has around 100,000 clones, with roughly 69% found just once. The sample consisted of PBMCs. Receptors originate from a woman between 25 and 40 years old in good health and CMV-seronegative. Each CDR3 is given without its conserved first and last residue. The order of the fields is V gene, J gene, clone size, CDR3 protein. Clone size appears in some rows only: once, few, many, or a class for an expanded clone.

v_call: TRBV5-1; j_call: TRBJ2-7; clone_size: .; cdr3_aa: ASTSGHSYEQY
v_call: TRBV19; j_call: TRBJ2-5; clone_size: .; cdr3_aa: ASSIFPREMRETQY
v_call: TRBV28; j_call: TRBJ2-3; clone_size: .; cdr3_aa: ASSRQGPDTQY
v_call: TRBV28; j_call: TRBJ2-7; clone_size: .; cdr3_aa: ASSWGGRGYEQY
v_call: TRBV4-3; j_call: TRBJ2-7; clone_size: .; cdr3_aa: ASSPRTGSTSTVPYEQY
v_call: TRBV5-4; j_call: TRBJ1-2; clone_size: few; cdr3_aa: ASSLRGTGYT
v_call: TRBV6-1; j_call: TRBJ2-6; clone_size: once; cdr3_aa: AVQPGSSGANVLT
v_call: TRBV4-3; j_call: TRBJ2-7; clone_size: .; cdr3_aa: ASSQEGGDEQY
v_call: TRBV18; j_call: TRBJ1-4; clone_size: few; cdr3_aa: ASSPSNEKLF
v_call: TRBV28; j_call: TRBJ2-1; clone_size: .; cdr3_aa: ASSLYAGGAYNEQF
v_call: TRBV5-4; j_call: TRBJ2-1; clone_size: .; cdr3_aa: ASLADGSSYNEQF
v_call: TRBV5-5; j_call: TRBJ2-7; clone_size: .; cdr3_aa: ASSAGQGAGYEQY
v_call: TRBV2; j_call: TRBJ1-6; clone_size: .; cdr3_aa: ASRGSSYNSPLH
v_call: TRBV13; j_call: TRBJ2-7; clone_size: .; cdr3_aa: ASSLGTDSYEQY
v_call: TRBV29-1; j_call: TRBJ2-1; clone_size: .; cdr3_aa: SVRLDNEQF
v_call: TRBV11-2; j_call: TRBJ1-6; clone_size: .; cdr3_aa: ASSLNRGGSPLH
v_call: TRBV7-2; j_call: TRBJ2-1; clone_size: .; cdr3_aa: ASSLVPGGGEQF
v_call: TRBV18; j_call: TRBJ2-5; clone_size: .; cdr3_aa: ASSPPDREETQY
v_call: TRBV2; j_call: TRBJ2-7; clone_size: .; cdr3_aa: ASLRDTYYEQY
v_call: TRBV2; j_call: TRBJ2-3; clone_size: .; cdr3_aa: ASTQAGSTDTQY